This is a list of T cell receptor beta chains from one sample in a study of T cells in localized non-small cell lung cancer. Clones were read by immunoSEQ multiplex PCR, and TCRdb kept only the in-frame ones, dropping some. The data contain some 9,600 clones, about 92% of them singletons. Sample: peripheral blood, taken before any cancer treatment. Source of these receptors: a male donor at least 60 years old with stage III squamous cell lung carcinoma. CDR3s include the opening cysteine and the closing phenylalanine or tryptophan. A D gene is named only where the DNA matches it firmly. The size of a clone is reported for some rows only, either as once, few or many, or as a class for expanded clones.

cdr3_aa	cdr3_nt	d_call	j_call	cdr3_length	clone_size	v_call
CASSPRWAVANYGYTF	TGTGCCAGCAGTCCCCGGTGGGCAGTAGCTAACTATGGCTACACCTTC	.	TRBJ1-2	16	.	TRBV6-6
CATYTGELFF	TGTGCCACTTACACCGGGGAGCTGTTTTTT	.	TRBJ2-2	10	.	TRBV6-1
CASSLFWDLRGSTDTQYF	TGTGCCAGCAGCTTGTTCTGGGACCTGCGGGGGAGCACAGATACGCAGTATTTT	TRBD2	TRBJ2-3	18	.	TRBV5-4
CASRGQGWQPQHF	TGTGCCAGCAGGGGCCAGGGGTGGCAGCCCCAGCATTTT	.	TRBJ1-5	13	.	TRBV28
CASSLWAGRNTEAFF	TGCGCCAGCAGCTTGTGGGCAGGGCGGAACACTGAAGCTTTCTTT	.	TRBJ1-1	15	few	TRBV5-1
CASSYPGTSGDEQYF	TGTGCCAGCAGTTACCCCGGGACTAGCGGTGACGAGCAGTACTTC	TRBD2	TRBJ2-7	15	.	TRBV6-6
CASSRSLGALDCTF	TGTGCCAGCAGCCGAAGTTTGGGGGCTCTGGATTGCACCTTC	.	TRBJ1-2	14	.	TRBV6-1
CASTSTGFVSGYTF	TGTGCCAGCACCTCGACAGGGTTTGTTTCTGGCTACACCTTC	TRBD1	TRBJ1-2	14	.	TRBV27
CAINGDRDQPQHF	TGTGCCATCAATGGGGACAGAGATCAGCCCCAGCATTTT	TRBD1	TRBJ1-5	13	.	TRBV10-3
CASSTTAGGGLHTEAFF	TGTGCCAGCTCTACGACCGCTGGTGGGGGGCTTCACACTGAAGCTTTCTTT	.	TRBJ1-1	17	.	TRBV14
CSVEGTGTGRNQNIQYF	TGCAGCGTTGAAGGAACCGGGACAGGCCGAAATCAAAACATTCAGTACTTC	TRBD1	TRBJ2-4	17	few	TRBV29-1
CASSSAGANEAFF	TGTGCCAGCAGTTCCGCGGGGGCCAATGAAGCTTTCTTT	.	TRBJ1-1	13	.	TRBV27
CASSNGQHTDTQYF	TGTGCCAGTAGTAACGGACAACACACAGATACGCAGTATTTT	.	TRBJ2-3	14	.	TRBV19
CASSYTTEAFF	TGTGCCAGCAGTTACACCACTGAAGCTTTCTTT	.	TRBJ1-1	11	.	TRBV6-6
CASSQRGGDRNMNTEAFF	TGCGCCAGCAGCCAGCGGGGCGGGGACAGGAACATGAACACTGAAGCTTTCTTT	TRBD1	TRBJ1-1	18	few	TRBV4-1
CASSSPGRSYNEQFF	TGCGCCAGCAGCTCCCCCGGCAGGTCCTACAATGAGCAGTTCTTC	.	TRBJ2-1	15	.	TRBV5-1
CASSSGSSLSFF	TGTGCCAGCAGCTCGGGCAGCTCTCTTTCTTTCTTT	.	TRBJ1-1	12	.	TRBV7-2
CASSYSGQSTDTQYF	TGTGCCAGCAGTTACTCGGGACAGAGCACAGATACGCAGTATTTT	TRBD1	TRBJ2-3	15	.	TRBV7-3
CASSVSYNSPLHF	TGTGCCAGCAGTGTTTCCTATAATTCACCCCTCCACTTT	.	TRBJ1-6	13	.	TRBV11-2
CASRPSGGPVAEQFF	TGTGCCAGCAGGCCTAGCGGGGGGCCGGTTGCGGAGCAGTTCTTC	TRBD2	TRBJ2-1	15	.	TRBV7-2
CASSSGERSYEQYF	TGCGCCAGCAGCTCGGGAGAGAGGTCCTACGAGCAGTACTTC	.	TRBJ2-7	14	.	TRBV5-1
CASSEAPTLAKNIQYF	TGTGCCAGCAGTGAAGCGCCGACGCTCGCCAAAAACATTCAGTACTTC	.	TRBJ2-4	16	.	TRBV6-1
CASSIRSTNYGYTF	TGCGCCAGCAGCATCAGGAGTACTAACTATGGCTACACCTTC	.	TRBJ1-2	14	.	TRBV5-1
CASSLGSEKLFF	TGTGCCAGCAGCTTAGGCAGCGAAAAACTGTTTTTT	.	TRBJ1-4	12	.	TRBV7-9
CASSQESQGEAFF	TGCGCCAGCAGCCAAGAGTCGCAGGGGGAAGCTTTCTTT	.	TRBJ1-1	13	.	TRBV4-3
CASSAGSEAFF	TGCGCCAGCAGCGCCGGATCTGAAGCTTTCTTT	.	TRBJ1-1	11	.	TRBV5-1
CASSRTGGDQPQHF	TGTGCCAGCAGTCGGACAGGGGGCGATCAGCCCCAGCATTTT	TRBD1	TRBJ1-5	14	.	TRBV2
CASSFSGRTYEQYF	TGTGCCAGCAGCTTCTCAGGGAGAACCTACGAGCAGTACTTC	.	TRBJ2-7	14	.	TRBV11-3
CASRDRSAATEAFF	TGTGCCAGCAGAGACAGGTCAGCCGCGACTGAAGCTTTCTTT	.	TRBJ1-1	14	once	TRBV14
CASEGPDTQYF	TGCGCCAGCGAGGGACCGGATACGCAGTATTTT	.	TRBJ2-3	11	.	TRBV5-1
CASSSGQTNSPLHF	TGTGCCAGCAGCTCGGGACAGACAAATTCACCCCTCCACTTT	TRBD1	TRBJ1-6	14	.	TRBV6-1
CASSLAGRSSESGTEAFF	TGCGCCAGCAGCTTGGCCGGGAGGTCCTCCGAGTCCGGGACTGAAGCTTTCTTT	.	TRBJ1-1	18	.	TRBV5-1
CASSPATSEQFF	TGTGCCAGCAGCCCAGCCACCTCTGAGCAGTTCTTC	.	TRBJ2-1	12	.	TRBV28
CASRERGGANVLTF	TGTGCCAGCAGGGAACGGGGTGGGGCCAACGTCCTGACTTTC	.	TRBJ2-6	14	.	TRBV28
CASSRWGGELFF	TGTGCCAGTAGCAGATGGGGGGGGGAGCTGTTTTTT	.	TRBJ2-2	12	.	TRBV19
CASSPRDGSNQPQHF	TGTGCCAGCAGTCCCCGGGACGGAAGCAATCAGCCCCAGCATTTT	.	TRBJ1-5	15	once	TRBV2
CASSTGTASKEQYF	TGTGCCAGCAGCACCGGGACGGCGAGTAAAGAGCAGTACTTC	.	TRBJ2-7	14	.	TRBV28
CASSPTHRPEAFF	TGTGCCAGTAGTCCGACACACCGCCCTGAAGCTTTCTTT	.	TRBJ1-1	13	.	TRBV19
CASSQKSSGTGGLELFF	TGTGCCAGTAGCCAAAAATCGTCCGGGACAGGGGGCCTCGAGCTGTTTTTT	TRBD1	TRBJ2-2	17	.	TRBV19
CASSLQGRVYNEQFF	TGTGCCAGCAGCTTACAGGGGAGGGTTTACAATGAGCAGTTCTTC	.	TRBJ2-1	15	.	TRBV7-3
CATSRDGQGVRKLFF	TGTGCCACCAGCAGAGATGGACAGGGGGTGAGAAAACTGTTTTTT	TRBD1	TRBJ1-4	15	.	TRBV15
CASSLYPQREFF	TGTGCCAGCAGTTTATACCCTCAGAGGGAGTTCTTC	.	TRBJ2-1	12	.	TRBV27
CSARDRTEQFF	TGCAGTGCTAGAGATAGGACAGAGCAGTTCTTC	.	TRBJ2-1	11	.	TRBV20-1
CASSLIQGYKFF	TGTGCCAGCAGCTTGATACAGGGTTATAAGTTCTTC	.	TRBJ2-1	12	.	TRBV12-1